What follows are 32 T cell receptor beta chains derived from one specimen sequenced in a study of CD8 T cells in Susac syndrome. RNA amounts of roughly 0.45 to 1 ug underwent reverse transcription with random hexamers. A single record per CDR3 protein comes from TCRdb applying MiXCR to the immunoSEQ multiplex PCR reads. This sample has about 240,000 distinct CDR3 sequences, with 90% to 97% found just once. The specimen sequenced was CD4+ T cells from PBMCs. Receptor source: a human donor with Susac syndrome.

This clonotype has a single count. The CDR3, as DNA: TGTGCCAGCAGCCAACACCCGGGACAGGGGATAGGCACTGAAGCTTTCTTT. This gives the protein CASSQHPGQGIGTEAFF. The rearrangement joins TRBV3-1 to TRBJ1-1, with TRBD1 matching 10 bases. The CDR3 totals 17 residues. J gave up 4 bases and V 2 bases, and 10 bases lay outside the gene matches. CDR1 LGHDT and CDR2 YNNKEL come from the germline V gene (reference sequence).

This chain connects TRBV18 to TRBJ1-3, with a weak D call TRBD1 (5 bases). Trimming cost V 4 bases and J 0 bases, with 10 bases left between them. CDR1 and CDR2 from the germline V gene are KGHSH and LQKENI. The CDR3 extends over 15 amino acids. CDR3 residues: CASSQMGLSGNTIYF. As DNA, the CDR3 is TGTGCCAGCTCACAAATGGGGCTCTCTGGAAACACCATATATTTT.

The chain recombines TRBV6-5 with TRBJ2-3, with 10 bases that match TRBD2. Germline assignment: CDR1 MNHEY and CDR2 SVGAGI. V was pared by 7 bases and J by 5 bases, with 6 bases of the junction left unmatched. This CDR3 comprises 14 residues. The CDR3 sequence: CASKRLAGEDTQYF. Here the CDR3 DNA reads TGTGCCAGCAAACGCCTAGCGGGAGAAGATACGCAGTATTTT.

The rearrangement links TRBV20-1 to TRBJ2-7; 7 positions match TRBD1. The CDR3 is made up of 14 amino acids. V gave up 7 bases and J gave up 2 bases; unmatched junction bases: 11. Per germline, CDR1 DFQATT and CDR2 SNEGSKA (reference sequence). CDR3 coding DNA: TGCAGTGTCGCGACCGGGACAGAGACCTACGAGCAGTACTTC. Its protein is CSVATGTETYEQYF.

Written as DNA, the CDR3 is TGTGCCAGCAGCCAAGCAGGGGCCGACACTGAAGCTTTCTTT. It yields the protein CASSQAGADTEAFF. V is TRBV3-1 and J is TRBJ1-1; possible D gene TRBD1, 6 bases. Germline V gene sequence: CDR1 LGHDT, CDR2 YNNKEL (reference sequence). CDR3 size: 14 residues. The V gene lost 1 base and the J gene lost 3 bases, with 9 bases spanning the gap.

The chain carries TRBV5-6 and TRBJ1-2; unclear D gene. This CDR3 is 12 amino acids long. The germline CDR1 and CDR2 sequences are SGHDT and YYEEEE. Trimming left V 4 bases short and J 4 bases short, with 8 bases between. The CDR3 reads CASSMESYGYTF. Written as DNA, the CDR3 is TGTGCCAGCAGCATGGAGAGCTATGGCTACACCTTC. Using reference TRBV5-6 and TRBJ1-2 for the parts outside the CDR3, the full variable domain is DAGVTQSPTHLIKTRGQQVTLRCSPKSGHDTVSWYQQALGQGPQFIFQYYEEEERQRGNFPDRFSGHQFPNYSSELNVNALLLGDSALYLCASSMESYGYTFGSGTRLTVV.

This chain joins TRBV6-5 and TRBJ1-2; D not resolved. The CDR3 covers 10 residues. The ends were cut back, 10 bases at V and 8 bases at J, with 11 bases in the middle. Germline CDR1 MNHEY, CDR2 SVGAGI. Here the CDR3 reads CATREEGYTF. Written as DNA, the CDR3 is TGTGCCACCCGCGAGGAGGGCTACACCTTC.

This clonotype was observed a single time. The chain joins TRBV28 to TRBJ1-1; D is perhaps TRBD1 (6 bases). The CDR3 totals 14 residues. Deletions cut 6 bases from V and 1 base from J, with 12 bases between. Germline-derived CDR1 and CDR2 are MDHEN and SYDVKM. For the CDR3, the DNA is TGTGCCAGCAGCTCTGGGACACGGAACACTGAAGCTTTCTTT. Translation gives CASSSGTRNTEAFF.

This chain links TRBV3-1 with TRBJ2-7; D uncertain. Looked up from germline, CDR1 is LGHDT and CDR2 is YNNKEL (reference sequence). This CDR3 comprises 14 residues. Between the trimmed V and J ends, which lost 4 bases and 0 bases, there was a span of 10 bases. CDR3 nucleotide sequence: TGTGCCAGCAGCCTTGCGCGCTACTCCTACGAGCAGTACTTC. Its translation: CASSLARYSYEQYF.

The chain is built from TRBV5-8 and TRBJ1-5; unclear D gene. Germline-derived CDR1 and CDR2 are SGHTS and YDEGEE. The CDR3 spans 14 residues. The ends were cut back, 7 bases at V and 3 bases at J, with 14 bases in the middle. In nucleotides, the CDR3 is TGTGCCAGCCCCGAACGGGCCCTCAATCAGCCCCAGCATTTT. Protein product: CASPERALNQPQHF.

The chain uses TRBV5-1 and TRBJ2-7; a possible D gene is TRBD1 (5 bases). Germline V lookup: CDR1 SGHRS, CDR2 YFSETQ. The CDR3 contains 15 residues. V gave up 1 base and J gave up 3 bases, with 14 bases separating them. This CDR3 is CASSLMSGKFYEQYF. CDR3 DNA: TGCGCCAGCAGCTTGATGTCAGGGAAATTCTACGAGCAGTACTTC.

The chain employs TRBV11-2 and TRBJ2-7, with D perhaps matching TRBD2 (5 bases). The germline V gene encodes CDR1 SGHAT and CDR2 FQNNGV. The CDR3 is 14 amino acids. Trimming left V 5 bases short and J 7 bases short, with 18 bases between. CDR3 region: CASSRPVGGWEQYF. The DNA of the CDR3 is TGTGCCAGCAGCCGGCCCGTAGGAGGTTGGGAGCAGTACTTC.

The genes are TRBV28 and TRBJ2-1; D possibly corresponds to TRBD1 (6 bases). Germline lookup yields CDR1 MDHEN and CDR2 SYDVKM. This CDR3 spans 14 amino acids. V was pared by 1 base and J by 9 bases, with 13 bases between. The CDR3, as DNA: TGTGCCAGCAGTTTATCTCCTCGAGGGGGTGAGCAGTTCTTC. It codes for CASSLSPRGGEQFF.

The V and J genes are TRBV6-5 and TRBJ2-3; 9 bases align to TRBD2. With V trimmed by 10 bases and J by 2 bases, 10 bases remained unmatched. The CDR3 length is 15 residues. Germline V gives CDR1 MNHEY, CDR2 SVGAGI. CDR3 amino acids: CATLLAGDTTDTQYF. As DNA, the CDR3 is TGTGCCACCCTCTTAGCGGGAGACACCACAGATACGCAGTATTTT.

The rearrangement uses TRBV9 and TRBJ2-1, with TRBD2 matching 8 bases. This CDR3 is built from 13 residues. V trimming: 6 bases; J trimming: 7 bases; junction bases outside the gene matches: 6. Germline V gene sequence: CDR1 SGDLS, CDR2 YYNGEE. The CDR3 sequence is CASMTGTSNEQFF. The DNA for the CDR3 is TGTGCCAGCATGACCGGGACTAGTAATGAGCAGTTCTTC.

CDR3 residues: CASSPYQRGDNEQFF. In DNA form, the CDR3 reads TGTGCCAGCAGTCCCTACCAACGGGGGGACAATGAGCAGTTCTTC. J is TRBJ2-1 and V is TRBV6-5, with TRBD2 identical over 7 bases. Trimming at V came to 5 bases and at J to 5 bases, leaving 9 bases not matched to a gene. The CDR3 sequence is 15 residues long. Looked up from germline, CDR1 is MNHEY and CDR2 is SVGAGI.

CDR3 sequence (DNA): TGTGCCAGCAGCCAATCCGGTAGGGAAACCCAGCATTTT. Its translation is CASSQSGRETQHF. The rearrangement uses TRBV3-1 and TRBJ1-5, with D unclear. The V gene's germline CDR1 is LGHDT and CDR2 YNNKEL (reference sequence). CDR3 length equals 13 residues. V was cut by 2 bases and J by 11 bases, with 13 bases left in between.

This sequence joins TRBV28 and TRBJ1-2; 9 bases align to TRBD1. The CDR3 is 14 amino acids. V lost 3 bases to trimming and J lost 2 bases; unmatched junction nucleotides: 1. Germline CDR1 is MDHEN and CDR2 is SYDVKM. For the CDR3, the DNA is TGTGCCAGCAGTTTCGGACAGGGGAACTATGGCTACACCTTC. This translates into CASSFGQGNYGYTF.

V usage is TRBV4-1 and J usage is TRBJ2-1; D ambiguous. There are 12 residues in the CDR3. The germline V gene encodes CDR1 MGHRA and CDR2 YSYEKL. V was clipped by 0 bases and J by 9 bases, with 6 bases between them. The CDR3 reads CASSQDLPEQFF. The CDR3 DNA sequence: TGCGCCAGCAGCCAAGATCTTCCTGAGCAGTTCTTC.

The chain uses TRBV29-1 and TRBJ2-1; D is unclear. V lost 7 bases and J lost 2, with 18 bases in between. From germline, CDR1 is SQVTM and CDR2 ANQGSEA. There are 15 residues in the CDR3. CDR3 amino acids: CSGSDSQNPYNEQFF. CDR3 nucleotides: TGCAGCGGTTCCGACTCGCAGAATCCCTACAATGAGCAGTTCTTC.

The chain carries TRBV28 and TRBJ1-5; D remains unclear. Per the germline V gene, CDR1 is MDHEN and CDR2 is SYDVKM. V lost 3 bases and J 0 bases, leaving 12 bases between the germline ends. CDR3 length: 16 amino acids. This chain's CDR3 is CASSFHDNYSNQPQHF. CDR3 sequence (DNA): TGTGCCAGCAGTTTTCATGACAACTATAGCAATCAGCCCCAGCATTTT. The full variable domain, completed using reference TRBV28 and TRBJ1-5, is DVKVTQSSRYLVKRTGEKVFLECVQDMDHENMFWYRQDPGLGLRLIYFSYDVKMKEKGDIPEGYSVSREKKERFSLILESASTNQTSMYLCASSFHDNYSNQPQHFGDGTRLSIL.

The rearrangement uses TRBV18 and TRBJ1-5; TRBD1 aligns across 7 bases. Germline trimming cut 6 bases from V and 5 bases from J; bases unmatched to any gene: 7. The CDR3 sequence is 14 residues long. Germline assignment: CDR1 KGHSH and CDR2 LQKENI. As DNA, the CDR3 is TGTGCCAGCTCGTCACAGGGGACCGATCAGCCCCAGCATTTT. Its translation is CASSSQGTDQPQHF.

The chain recombines TRBV7-8 with TRBJ1-5; 7 bases match TRBD1. Germline V CDR1 and CDR2: SGHVS, FQNEAQ. This CDR3 contains 16 residues. J was trimmed by 6 bases and V by 0 bases; bases with no gene match: 8. DNA for the CDR3: TGTGCCAGCAGCTTAGCAATACAGGGGTTCGGTCAGCCCCAGCATTTT. As protein: CASSLAIQGFGQPQHF.

The V gene is TRBV18, the J gene TRBJ2-1, with a weak D call TRBD2 (6 bases). The V end lost 4 bases, the J end lost 6 bases, and 16 bases lay between the germline ends. CDR3 size: 15 residues. CDR1 and CDR2 (germline): KGHSH, LQKENI. The CDR3 spells CASSLPGLASNEQFF. CDR3 DNA sequence: TGTGCCAGCTCACTCCCCGGGCTAGCGAGCAATGAGCAGTTCTTC.

The V gene is TRBV2, the J gene TRBJ1-5; 7 bases match TRBD1. Germline loops: CDR1 SNHLY, CDR2 FYNNEI. V gave up 2 bases and J gave up 9 bases; unmatched junction bases: 22. The CDR3 consists of 19 residues. CDR3 sequence reads: CASSEFRWSRGALAGPQHF. CDR3 nucleotide sequence: TGTGCCAGCAGTGAATTTCGCTGGAGCAGGGGGGCCCTCGCAGGGCCCCAGCATTTT.

This chain links TRBV25-1 with TRBJ2-7; a possible D gene is TRBD2 (6 bases). CDR3 length equals 17 residues. The ends were cut back, 4 bases at V and 2 bases at J, with 21 bases in the middle. Looked up from germline, CDR1 is MGHDK and CDR2 is SYGVNS. The CDR3 bases are TGTGCCAGCAGTGCCCCCCACGGGGCGGGAAGCCCCTACGAGCAGTACTTC. Translated, it gives CASSAPHGAGSPYEQYF.

The V call is TRBV27, the J call TRBJ2-2; D remains ambiguous. V lost 3 bases and J lost 1, with 9 bases in between. In germline, CDR1 is MNHEY, CDR2 SMNVEV (reference sequence). The CDR3 is made up of 15 amino acids. CDR3 nucleotide sequence: TGTGCCAGCAGTTTTCTCGGCCTGAACACCGGGGAGCTGTTTTTT. The encoded protein is CASSFLGLNTGELFF.

This clonotype appeared a single time. The V call is TRBV19, the J call TRBJ2-5; maybe TRBD1 (5 bases). Germline V gives CDR1 LNHDA, CDR2 SQIVND (reference sequence). The CDR3 has 15 amino acids. With 7 bases removed from V and 2 bases from J, the gap between germline ends came to 17 bases. As DNA, the CDR3 is TGTGCCAGTAAGGGTTTGGGAACAGGACAAGAGACCCAGTACTTC. Protein product: CASKGLGTGQETQYF.

This chain connects TRBV29-1 to TRBJ2-7; a weak D match, TRBD2 (5 bases). Germline CDR1 and CDR2: SQVTM and ANQGSEA. The ends were cut back, 6 bases at V and 1 base at J, with 16 bases in the middle. This CDR3 is built from 14 residues. The chain's CDR3 is CSVRHRTESYEQYF. As DNA, the CDR3 is TGCAGCGTCCGTCATCGGACTGAGTCCTACGAGCAGTACTTC.

This clonotype has a single count. The chain uses TRBV12-3 or TRBV12-4 and TRBJ1-2, with no clear D. The CDR3 has 15 residues. V was pared by 2 bases and J by 7 bases, with 17 bases between. The CDR3 here is CASSLTPTGVSGYTF. CDR3 sequence (DNA): TGTGCCAGCAGTTTAACCCCAACTGGGGTGAGTGGCTACACCTTC.

The chain carries TRBV2 and TRBJ2-3, with TRBD2 identical over 8 bases. Trimming cost V 3 bases and J 5 bases; bases outside gene matches: 10. The germline V gene encodes CDR1 SNHLY and CDR2 FYNNEI. The CDR3 runs 16 residues. The CDR3 DNA reads TGTGCCAGCAGTGACGGATCGGGAGGGGGAAGAGATACGCAGTATTTT. Encoded protein: CASSDGSGGGRDTQYF.

This chain joins TRBV9 and TRBJ2-1; 9 bases fit TRBD2. The length of the CDR3 is 16 residues. Germline V gene lookup returns CDR1 SGDLS and CDR2 YYNGEE. J lost 0 bases, V lost 7 bases, and 8 bases had no gene match. Here the CDR3 reads CASGISGSGSYNEQFF. DNA for the CDR3: TGTGCCAGCGGGATTAGCGGGAGCGGCTCCTACAATGAGCAGTTCTTC.